A single sample is the source of the 12 T cell receptor beta chains below, sequenced in a study of T cells in Graves' hyperthyroidism and ophthalmopathy. Amplified TCR beta CDR3 regions came from RNA transcripts. HTBI primers were the set used in a first-round RT-PCR of the TCR CDR3. TCRdb passed the multiplex PCR reads through MiXCR, listing each CDR3 protein once. The data show hundreds of thousands of distinct CDR3 sequences, over 35% seen once. The sequenced sample consisted of blood. Receptors originate from a woman aged 40 to 50 with Graves' hyperthyroidism.

With respect to this clonotype: At one end the junction does not follow the germline gene, possibly because of a read error. The CDR3 spells CASSGHIPSHEQYF. CDR3 in DNA: TGTGCCAGCAGTGGTCACATTCCCTCCCACGAGCAGTACTTC. V gene TRBV25-1 combines with J gene TRBJ2-7; D call uncertain. Germline V gene data show CDR1 as MGHDK and CDR2 as SYGVNS. CDR3 size: 14 residues.

The chain employs TRBV24-1 and TRBJ2-3; TRBD2 is a possible D gene (6 bases). Germline V lookup: CDR1 KGHDR, CDR2 SFDVKD. V lost 8 bases to trimming and J lost 3 bases, with 8 bases between them. The CDR3 runs 12 residues. The CDR3: CATTGETDTQYF. In DNA, the CDR3 is TGTGCCACCACGGGGGAAACAGATACGCAGTATTTT.

J is TRBJ1-2 and V is TRBV5-1, with D uncertain. V lost 2 bases and J lost 6, with 14 bases in between. Germline values: CDR1 SGHRS, CDR2 YFSETQ. The CDR3 is made up of 14 amino acids. The DNA of the CDR3 is TGCGCCAGCAGCTTAGGTGACAACGGTCATGGCTACACCTTC. It codes for CASSLGDNGHGYTF.

The sample holds one count of this clonotype. Germline is not matched at one junction end, which may reflect a read error. This rearrangement joins TRBV7-8 to TRBJ2-7; D gene unclear. The length of the CDR3 is 14 residues. Looked up from germline, CDR1 is SGHVS and CDR2 is FQNEAQ. For the CDR3, the DNA is TGTGCCAGCGGCTTAGCTGCGGAAGCCTACGCGCAGTACTTC. It encodes CASGLAAEAYAQYF.

Points on this clonotype: A much larger clonotype is one base distant, so this may be a read error. The chain joins TRBV7-2 to TRBJ1-2; 7 bases agree with TRBD1. Germline CDR1 is SGHTA and CDR2 is FQGNSA. There are 13 residues in the CDR3. V shed 7 bases, J shed 4 bases, and the junction held 6 bases outside the gene matches. For the CDR3, the DNA is TGTGCCAGCAACTGGGACAGCCTCTATGGCTACACCTTC. It yields the protein CASNWDSLYGYTF.

This clonotype was counted ten times or more. The gene calls are TRBV7-2 and TRBJ1-5; TRBD1 is a possible D gene (5 bases). The CDR3 contains 15 residues. Germline values: CDR1 SGHTA, CDR2 FQGNSA. V gave up 1 base and J gave up 1 base, with 8 bases separating them. Here the CDR3 DNA reads TGTGCCAGCAGCTTAGGGGGGATGAGCAATCAGCCCCAGCATTTT. Amino acid sequence: CASSLGGMSNQPQHF.

The chain combines TRBV7-9 with TRBJ1-1; 8 positions agree with TRBD1. The CDR3 extends over 15 amino acids. Losses at the gene ends were 5 bases for V and 5 bases for J; bases not matched to a gene: 10. Looked up from germline, CDR1 is SEHNR and CDR2 is FQNEAQ (reference sequence). CDR3 in DNA: TGTGCCAGCAGCCCCGCCCGGACAGGGTCGACTGAAGCTTTCTTT. It codes for CASSPARTGSTEAFF.

As to this clonotype: This clone may be a read error of a much larger clone one base away. J is TRBJ1-1 and V is TRBV19; D is perhaps TRBD1 (5 bases). Germline CDR1 reads LNHDA; CDR2 reads SQIVND (reference sequence). The CDR3 extends over 14 amino acids. V was shortened by 7 bases and J by 1 base, with 13 bases between the two germline ends. The CDR3 sequence is CASIGRAENTEAFF. The CDR3 DNA is TGTGCCAGTATCGGCAGGGCGGAGAACACTGAAGCTTTCTTT.

The CDR3 sequence: CASQDRGIAALHF. The CDR3 DNA sequence: TGTGCCAGCCAAGACAGGGGAATTGCGGCCCTCCACTTT. The chain combines TRBV19 with TRBJ1-6; the match to TRBD1 covers 8 bases. Germline lookup yields CDR1 LNHDA and CDR2 SQIVND (reference sequence). The CDR3 runs 13 residues. V trimming: 9 bases; J trimming: 14 bases; junction bases outside the gene matches: 12.

There are a few counts of this clonotype. J is TRBJ1-6 and V is TRBV14; unclear D gene. The CDR3 loop spans 17 amino acids. V was cut by 1 base and J by 9 bases, with 19 bases left in between. From germline, CDR1 is SGHDN and CDR2 FVKESK. The CDR3, as DNA: TGTGCCAGCAGCCAAGGGCAACCTATCCGCTTGGGTTCACCCCTCCACTTT. Translated: CASSQGQPIRLGSPLHF.

A remark on this clonotype: One junction end does not reproduce the germline sequence, and a read error may be involved. This chain connects TRBV7-2 to TRBJ1-1, with D hard to call. The CDR3 is 14 residues long. Looked up from germline, CDR1 is SGHTA and CDR2 is FQGNSA. The CDR3 region is CASSQIGRDTEAFF. The CDR3 region has the DNA TGCGCCAGCAGCCAAATCGGTCGGGACACTGAAGCTTTCTTT.

This clonotype appeared many times. The gene calls are TRBV15 and TRBJ1-2; D is perhaps TRBD1 (6 bases). The germline V and J ends were trimmed by 5 bases and 4 bases, with 17 bases remaining between them. CDR3 size: 15 residues. Germline loops: CDR1 LNHNV, CDR2 YYDKDF (reference sequence). Written as DNA, the CDR3 is TGTGCCACCAGCGATCCCTCAGTGGACAGCTATGGCTACACCTTC. Protein sequence: CATSDPSVDSYGYTF.